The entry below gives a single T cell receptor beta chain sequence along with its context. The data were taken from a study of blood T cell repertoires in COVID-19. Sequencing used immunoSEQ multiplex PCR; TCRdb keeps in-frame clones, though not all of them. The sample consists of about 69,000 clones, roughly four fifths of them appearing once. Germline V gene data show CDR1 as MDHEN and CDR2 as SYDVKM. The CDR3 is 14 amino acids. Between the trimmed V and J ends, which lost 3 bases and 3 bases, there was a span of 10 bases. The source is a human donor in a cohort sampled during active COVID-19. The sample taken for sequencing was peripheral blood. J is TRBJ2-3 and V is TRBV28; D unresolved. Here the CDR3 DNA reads TGTGCCAGCAGTTTCTCCCGAGGAACAGATACGCAGTATTTT. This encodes CASSFSRGTDTQYF.